One T cell receptor (beta chain) is described in this entry. The antigen it binds to is not known. Base qualities are missing; no much larger clone stands one base away. For sequencing of the TCRbeta CDR3 region, genomic DNA was extracted from the sorted cells. TCRbeta CDR3 regions were sequenced using the immunoSEQ Assay. TCRdb carries this immuneACCESS record with in-frame sequences only. Its versions omit some clonotypes, under half of them owing to an unresolved V gene in the studies checked, with the rest unexplained. Across this sample there are 30,000 to 45,000 clones, with 78% seen only once. Around 13% of the sample lies in the top ten. For CDR1 and CDR2, the germline V gene lists KGHSH and LQKENI. Relative to germline, V is 0 bases shorter and J is 3 bases shorter, with 12 bases between their ends. The CDR3 numbers 16 residues from cysteine through phenylalanine. Just the 48-base CDR3 DNA is kept, in frame starting at base 1.

This entry comes from a study of OX40 agonist ivuxolimab in advanced cancers. For the wider study: The costimulatory receptor OX40 (CD134) was targeted by ivuxolimab, a fully human IgG2 agonistic monoclonal antibody. Intravenous ivuxolimab was administered to patients every 2 weeks at six dose levels: 0.01, 0.1, 0.3, 1.5, 3 and 10 mg/kg. Of the approximately 50 dose-escalation patients, hepatocellular carcinoma was present in around 19, melanoma in roughly 15, renal cell carcinoma in 9 and head and neck cancer in 9. A male proportion of approximately 83% and a mean age of 60 years, ranging from about 23 to 79, were recorded for the dose-escalation cohort. Prior anti-PD-1, anti-PD-L1 or anti-CTLA-4 therapy was permitted, and checkpoint inhibitors had been received by more than 35% of dose-escalation patients. Partial responses were achieved by three dose-escalation patients, of whom one had hepatocellular carcinoma and two had cutaneous melanoma. Peripheral TCRbeta sequencing aimed to test whether ivuxolimab altered TCR sequence diversity and caused clonal T-cell expansion. The monotherapy dose-escalation portion (N of about 49 patients) of the phase I ivuxolimab trial is reported in the paper.

General study outcomes and caveats: Antigen specificity was not determined for the clonally expanded peripheral T cells. At doses from 0.1 to 3.0 mg/kg, clonal expansion was seen in both CD4+ and CD8+ blood T cells between baseline and week 6. Low levels of normalized T-cell clonal expansion were also seen in some patients who did not respond. After ivuxolimab, CD8+ T cells had more expanded clones than CD4+ T cells on average. In the 0.1-3.0 mg/kg groups, partial responders were among the patients with the lowest normalized peripheral clonal expansion, particularly in CD8+ T cells.

Patients with a history of autoimmune disease or receiving systemic immunosuppression were excluded from the trial. Peripheral blood for TCR sequencing was drawn from every dose cohort at baseline, at cycle 4 day 1 and at cycle 7 day 1. The samples were drawn from a first-in-human, open-label, multicenter phase I dose-escalation trial of ivuxolimab. Adults with locally advanced or metastatic melanoma, renal cell carcinoma, hepatocellular carcinoma or head and neck squamous cell carcinoma were enrolled in the trial. Before TCR sequencing, CD4+ and CD8+ T cells were separately sorted from peripheral blood.

The source is an adult with an advanced solid tumor such as melanoma, head and neck, liver or kidney cancer. The rearrangement joined TRBV18 to TRBJ2-4; TRBD2 is a possible D gene, resting on 6 matching bases. The sequences come from CD4+ or CD8+ T cells sorted from blood, collected in a trial of the OX40 agonist ivuxolimab. The DNA sequence is as follows: TGTGCCAGCTCACCACCGCCCGGGAGTGGCAAAAACATTCAGTACTTC. Its translation is CASSPPPGSGKNIQYF.